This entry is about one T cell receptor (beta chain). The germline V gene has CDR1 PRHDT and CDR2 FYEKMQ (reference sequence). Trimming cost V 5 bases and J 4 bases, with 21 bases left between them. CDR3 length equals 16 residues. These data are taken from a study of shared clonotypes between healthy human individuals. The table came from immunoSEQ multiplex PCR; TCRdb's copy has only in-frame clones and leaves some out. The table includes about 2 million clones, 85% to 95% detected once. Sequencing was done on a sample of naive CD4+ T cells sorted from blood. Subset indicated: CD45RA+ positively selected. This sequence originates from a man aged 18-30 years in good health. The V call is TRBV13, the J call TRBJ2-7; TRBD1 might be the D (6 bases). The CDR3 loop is CASSPRTVRSAYEQYF. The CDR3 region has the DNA TGTGCCAGCAGCCCTAGGACAGTCCGGTCGGCGTACGAGCAGTACTTC.